One T cell receptor (beta chain) is described in this entry. What it recognizes is unknown. The CDR3 consists of 15 residues. Germline CDR1 reads MGHRA; CDR2 reads YSYEKL. The V end lost 4 bases, the J end lost 4 bases, and 16 bases lay between the germline ends. This sample is drawn from a study of CD8+ T cells in alopecia areata. It was cDNA, reverse transcribed from extracted RNA, that served as the sequencing template. Generated by immunoSEQ multiplex PCR, the TCRdb table keeps only in-frame clones and is missing some. This table has 180,000 or so clones, approximately 49% appearing once. Treatment noted: oral pan-JAK inhibitor, 5-10 mg twice daily. Collected material from alopecia areata patients comprised lesional scalp punch biopsies and peripheral blood. Study results and limitations: The study found that many expanded lesional clones persisted in scalp and blood during tofacitinib. For baseline CD8+ expansion, any link to response stays uncertain with one nonresponder. Clonality was higher in lesional than normal scalp, especially in alopecia totalis/universalis.

This receptor was taken from a human donor with alopecia areata. The V call is TRBV4-1, the J call TRBJ1-1, with a weak D call TRBD1 (5 bases). Sample: CD8+ T cells sorted from blood, taken between weeks 51 and 54, from a patient treated with tofacitinib. CDR3 residues: CASSPDRQGSTEAFF. The CDR3 DNA is TGCGCCAGCAGCCCAGACCGGCAGGGTAGCACTGAAGCTTTCTTT.